This TCR beta chain was retrieved from a study of blood T cells in healthy people across ages. Whole-study findings and limits: CMV status of donors was unknown, possibly confounding expanded clonotype changes. Any conclusive comparison of naive versus antigen-experienced cells was prevented by using unsorted PBMCs. Diversity estimates drawn from one million T cells were deemed underestimates.

Primed by a sample-barcoded 5' primer and a J-beta primer mix, a second PCR proceeded for about 6 to 11 cycles. TCRdb called the 5' RACE reads again in MiXCR, with one record for every CDR3 protein. This repertoire shows under 1,000,000 distinct CDR3 sequences, roughly 46% found once; its top ten account for 15% to 20%. Trimming removed 2 bases at V and 2 bases at J, with 14 bases between. This CDR3 comprises 16 residues. The V gene's germline CDR1 is SGHTA and CDR2 FQGNSA. In regard to this clonotype: The target antigen is unknown.

Per-sample yields of isolated PBMCs were at least 6.5 million. The clonotype comes from a man older than 75 in good health. The rearrangement links TRBV7-2 to TRBJ2-3; D is unresolved. The specimen sequenced was blood. CDR3 sequence (DNA): TGTGCCAGCAGCTTAAGGTGGGCCGCACTCACAGATACGCAGTATTTT. Translating it yields CASSLRWAALTDTQYF. Combining the CDR3 with reference TRBV7-2 and TRBJ2-3 gives the whole variable domain GAGVSQSPSNKVTEKGKDVELRCDPISGHTALYWYRQSLGQGLEFLIYFQGNSAPDKSGLPSDRFSAERTGGSVSTLTIQRTQQEDSAVYLCASSLRWAALTDTQYFGPGTRLTVL.